The clone carrying this TCR beta chain was counted only a few times. Its specificity is not known. The sample is drawn from a study of identical twins. General study points: Partial confounding of zero-insertion analyses by invariant MAIT and iNKT cells was possible. Monozygotic twins shared more out-of-frame TCR alpha than recombination models predicted.

CDR3 length: 12 amino acids. Per germline, CDR1 DFQATT and CDR2 SNEGSKA (reference sequence). V was trimmed by 8 bases and J by 4 bases, leaving 14 bases between them. TCRdb re-called the 5' RACE reads with MiXCR, one entry per CDR3 protein. The data contain around 1.7 million distinct CDR3 sequences, 25% to 35% of them singletons. Input material: cord blood. V is TRBV20-1 and J is TRBJ2-5, with D maybe TRBD1 (6 bases). This receptor was identified in a newborn girl in good health. CDR3 DNA sequence: TGCAGTCTCCACAACAGGGTAGAGACCCAGTACTTC. As protein: CSLHNRVETQYF.